This T cell receptor (beta chain) comes out of a study of spatial heterogeneity in lung cancer. Time point here: sample taken at primary tumor resection. The input material, whole RNA from tumor, nontumor lung or frozen PBMC, was sequenced unsorted. The germline V gene encodes CDR1 MNHEY and CDR2 SMNVEV (reference sequence). The ends lost 5 bases at V and 2 bases at J; junction bases unmatched: 12. The CDR3 sequence is 16 residues long. Every TCR cDNA molecule carried a tag that served as a unique molecular identifier. TCRdb re-derived calls from the 5' RACE reads in MiXCR, one entry per CDR3 protein. Counted here are tens of thousands of distinct CDR3 sequences, approximately 15% occurring once; the ten biggest clones make up 50% to 65%.

The source of this sequence is a male donor with early-stage non-small cell lung cancer. The J gene is TRBJ2-7, the V gene TRBV27; the match to TRBD1 covers 7 bases. This material consisted of PBMCs, taken at surgery. For the CDR3, the DNA is TGTGCCAGCAGTGCTAATCACAGGGGTAGGGCCTACGAGCAGTACTTC. Encoded protein: CASSANHRGRAYEQYF.